This T cell receptor beta chain was retrieved from a study of T cell responses to AZD1222 COVID-19 vaccine (dated by TCRdb to 2020 to 2023). Broadly, across the study: A total of more than 230 trial participants underwent TCR sequencing, of whom around 200 received two doses of AZD1222 and about 25 received two doses of the MenACWY control vaccine. Trial participants were enrolled by age into 18-55, 56-69 and 70-plus year subgroups, with roughly 160, 29 and 62 TCR-sequenced participants respectively.

Per the germline V gene (reference sequence), DFQATT is the CDR1 and SNEGSKA is the CDR2. There are 15 amino acids in the CDR3, from cysteine to phenylalanine inclusive. Only the CDR3 DNA is retained, 45 bases long and in frame from the first base. Clipping removes 3 bases from V and 2 bases from J, with 9 as the unmatched junction base count. This clone has only one observation. Which antigen it targets is not known. No quality values exist for individual bases; no much larger clone is one base distant. The paper's findings and limits, for the study overall: Vaccine-associated CD4 TCRs spanned the whole spike protein, with dominant responses in regions 160-218 and 743-854. In the small 56-69-year group, the increase in depth fell short of significance, most likely because of low power. No day 14 peak-response samples were available, so repertoires were characterized only after the peak T cell response. Participants were mostly white British, with more females than males. The authors suggested clonal diversity may have been underestimated. Reportedly, close to half of the unique spike-specific TCRs recognized epitopes lying outside the regions that are mutated in the B.1.351 and B.1.1.7 variants. A significant rise in spike-specific TCR breadth and depth was observed after two AZD1222 doses relative to day 0 and relative to MenACWY recipients. Conclusions about previously exposed vaccinees were limited because only six AZD1222 recipients were SARS-CoV-2 seropositive at baseline.

The CDR3 regions of human TCRbeta chains were analyzed by immunosequencing. As for the authors' bioinformatics: Repertoire TCRs were matched against a reference library of SARS-CoV-2-specific TCRs generated with the MIRA antigen-specificity platform. Breadth meant the fraction of unique TCRs that were SARS-CoV-2-associated, whereas depth meant the fraction of total T cells that were SARS-CoV-2-associated. Using the MIRA data, each spike-specific TCR was assigned both to the spike region to which the TCR was reactive and to a CD4 or CD8 class. Log10-transformed breadth and depth values were compared by one-way ANOVA with Sidak's multiple comparisons tests. This immuneACCESS table, as held by TCRdb, lists in-frame sequences with V and J called but not all clones. Of the missing ones, under half trace to an unresolved V gene in checked studies; the others have no known cause. V and J calls plus clone size are reproduced from that table; the DNA served to infer D and trimming. This sample holds tens of thousands of clones; about nine tenths were observed only once. Together, the top ten hold roughly 5.2% of the sample.

The label giving this sample's time point can be read as: about 28 days (+/-7) after the second vaccine dose. Because spike-specific TCR depth and breadth did not differ between the two schedules, AZD1222 recipients who got a second dose at roughly 4 weeks were pooled with those who got a second dose at roughly 12 weeks. Vaccinee samples were obtained from the UK trials COV001 and COV002, which included a single-blind randomized controlled phase 2/3 trial of AZD1222 (ChAdOx1 nCoV-19) in healthy adults. For TCRbeta chain sequencing, PBMC samples from trial participants were taken at day 0 and at day 28 after the second dose.

The sequence joins TRBV20-1 to TRBJ1-2; 7 central bases correspond to TRBD1. This sequence was found in an adult who received the AZD1222 COVID-19 vaccine. Sequences were derived from peripheral blood, sampled 28 days after the second AZD1222 dose. The CDR3 protein: CSASQWTGVNYGYTF. At the DNA level, the sequence is TGCAGTGCTAGTCAATGGACAGGAGTAAACTATGGCTACACCTTC.